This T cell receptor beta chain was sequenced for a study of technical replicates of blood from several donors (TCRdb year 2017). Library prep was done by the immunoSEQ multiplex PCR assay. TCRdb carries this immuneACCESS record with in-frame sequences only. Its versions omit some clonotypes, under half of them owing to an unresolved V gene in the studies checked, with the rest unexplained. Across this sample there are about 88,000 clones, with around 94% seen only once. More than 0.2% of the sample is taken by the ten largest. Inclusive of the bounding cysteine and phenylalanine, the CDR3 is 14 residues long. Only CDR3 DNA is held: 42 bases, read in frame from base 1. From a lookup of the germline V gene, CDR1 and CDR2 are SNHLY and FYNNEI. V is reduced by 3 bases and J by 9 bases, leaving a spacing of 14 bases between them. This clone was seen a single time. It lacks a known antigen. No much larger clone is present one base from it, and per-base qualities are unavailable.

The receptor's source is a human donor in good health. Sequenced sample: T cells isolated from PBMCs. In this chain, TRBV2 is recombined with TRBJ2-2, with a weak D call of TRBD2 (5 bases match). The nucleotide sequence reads TGTGCCAGCAGTGACAGTGAAGCGGCCAGGGAGCTGTTTTTT. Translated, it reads CASSDSEAARELFF.